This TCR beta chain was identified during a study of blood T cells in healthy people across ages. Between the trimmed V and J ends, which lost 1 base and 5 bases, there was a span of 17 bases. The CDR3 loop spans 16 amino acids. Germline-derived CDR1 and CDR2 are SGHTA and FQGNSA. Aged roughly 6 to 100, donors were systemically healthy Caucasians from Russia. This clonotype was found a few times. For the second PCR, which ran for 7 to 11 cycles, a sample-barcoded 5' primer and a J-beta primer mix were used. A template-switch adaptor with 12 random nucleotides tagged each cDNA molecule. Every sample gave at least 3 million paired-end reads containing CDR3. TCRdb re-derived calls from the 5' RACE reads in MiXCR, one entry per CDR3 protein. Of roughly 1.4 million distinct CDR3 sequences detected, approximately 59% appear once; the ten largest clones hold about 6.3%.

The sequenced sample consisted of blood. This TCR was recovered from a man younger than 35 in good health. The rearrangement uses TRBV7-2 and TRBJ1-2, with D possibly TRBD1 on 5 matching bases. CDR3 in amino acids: CASSLGVGQGTYGYTF. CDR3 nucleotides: TGTGCCAGCAGCTTAGGGGTAGGACAAGGCACTTATGGCTACACCTTC. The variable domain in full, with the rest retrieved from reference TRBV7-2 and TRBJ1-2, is GAGVSQSPSNKVTEKGKDVELRCDPISGHTALYWYRQSLGQGLEFLIYFQGNSAPDKSGLPSDRFSAERTGGSVSTLTIQRTQQEDSAVYLCASSLGVGQGTYGYTFGSGTRLTVV.